The 14 T cell receptor beta chains reported below all come from one sample, sequenced in a study of control samples from healthy donors and cancer patients. The protocol was immunoSEQ multiplex PCR, while the TCRdb copy is restricted to in-frame clones and leaves out a portion. The data show some 120,000 clones, roughly 91% seen once. Specimen: blood. The receptors originated from a man between 40 and 49 years old in good health.

This clone was detected once. The J gene is TRBJ1-1, the V gene TRBV27, with D unresolved. CDR3 size: 15 residues. CDR1 is MNHEY, CDR2 SMNVEV, per germline (reference sequence). Trimming pared 2 bases from V and 0 bases from J, leaving 10 bases between. CDR3 DNA sequence: TGTGCCAGCAGTTTAATTGGTTCAGTGAACACTGAAGCTTTCTTT. As protein: CASSLIGSVNTEAFF.

V gene TRBV4-3 combines with J gene TRBJ2-7, with TRBD1 matching over 10 bases. From germline, CDR1 is LGHNA and CDR2 YSLEER. The CDR3 length is 17 residues. Trimming removed 0 bases from V and 4 bases from J; junction bases left unmatched: 9. In DNA form, the CDR3 reads TGCGCCAGCAGCCAAGATAAAATAGGGGACAGGGGTTACGAGCAGTACTTC. Its translation is CASSQDKIGDRGYEQYF.

Here the CDR3 reads CASSLRRDSRTYEQYF. The CDR3 nucleotides read TGCGCCAGCAGCTTACGCCGGGACAGCCGGACCTACGAGCAGTACTTC. This sequence joins TRBV5-1 and TRBJ2-7; 7 bases match TRBD1. CDR3 length: 16 residues. V was clipped by 2 bases and J by 2 bases; unmatched bases: 10. The germline V gene encodes CDR1 SGHRS and CDR2 YFSETQ.

The gene calls are TRBV5-1 and TRBJ2-5; a possible D gene is TRBD1 (5 bases). The CDR3 is 17 residues long. Germline V gives CDR1 SGHRS, CDR2 YFSETQ. The V end was cut by 1 base, the J end by 7 bases, with 23 bases between. The CDR3 sequence is CASSLRATVYRPRTQYF. The CDR3 bases are TGCGCCAGCAGCTTGAGGGCGACAGTTTATCGGCCAAGGACCCAGTACTTC.

The chain employs TRBV18 and TRBJ1-2; 9 bases line up with TRBD1. From germline, CDR1 is KGHSH and CDR2 LQKENI. The CDR3 length is 16 residues. The trim removed 3 bases at V and 1 base at J, leaving 6 bases unmatched. The CDR3 is CASSPRTGAVNYGYTF. In DNA form, the CDR3 reads TGTGCCAGCTCACCTCGGACAGGGGCCGTTAACTATGGCTACACCTTC.

The J gene is TRBJ1-1, the V gene TRBV19; D unresolved. CDR1 is LNHDA and CDR2 is SQIVND in the germline V gene (reference sequence). The CDR3 loop spans 13 amino acids. V shed 4 bases and J shed 1 base, with 7 bases lying between them. The DNA for the CDR3 is TGTGCCAGTAGTACCGGCCGGAACACTGAAGCTTTCTTT. It specifies CASSTGRNTEAFF.

The chain combines TRBV19 with TRBJ1-1; 7 bases map to TRBD1. V dropped 3 bases and J dropped 2; count of bases not matched to a gene: 9. CDR1 is LNHDA, CDR2 SQIVND, per germline (reference sequence). The CDR3 covers 16 residues. The CDR3 nucleotides are TGTGCCAGTAGTATCGCTCTCGACAGGGTCAACACTGAAGCTTTCTTT. It codes for CASSIALDRVNTEAFF.

This sequence joins TRBV6-5 and TRBJ2-7; 13 bases are shared with TRBD2. The CDR3 has 15 amino acids. Germline-derived CDR1 and CDR2 are MNHEY and SVGAGI. Germline trimming cut 6 bases from V and 0 bases from J; bases unmatched to any gene: 2. The CDR3 coding sequence is TGTGCCAGCAGCCGGACTAGCGGGGGCTCCTACGAGCAGTACTTC. Its translation is CASSRTSGGSYEQYF.

V and J are TRBV6-5 and TRBJ1-5; tentatively, D is TRBD1 (6 bases). This CDR3 is 15 amino acids long. V lost 2 bases and J lost 1, with 9 bases in between. Germline V gene lookup returns CDR1 MNHEY and CDR2 SVGAGI. The CDR3 sequence: CASSYLGGSNQPQHF. The CDR3, as DNA: TGTGCCAGCAGTTACCTAGGGGGAAGCAATCAGCCCCAGCATTTT.

The V call is TRBV18, the J call TRBJ1-2; D is possibly TRBD1 (6 bases). V lost 3 bases to trimming and J lost 7 bases, with 12 bases between them. The CDR3 is 13 residues long. CDR1 and CDR2 from the germline V gene are KGHSH and LQKENI. CDR3 sequence: CASSPSGAIGYTF. CDR3 nucleotide sequence: TGTGCCAGCTCACCTTCGGGGGCGATTGGCTACACCTTC.

The chain combines TRBV25-1 with TRBJ2-5, with a tentative D call TRBD2 (5 bases). The germline V gene has CDR1 MGHDK and CDR2 SYGVNS. This CDR3 is built from 17 residues. Trimming removed 1 base at V and 4 bases at J, with 19 bases between. The CDR3 DNA follows: TGTGCCAGCAGTGAATGGGCGGGTTCGAACCCAGTAGAGACCCAGTACTTC. Protein product: CASSEWAGSNPVETQYF.

This clone was picked up one time. The rearrangement uses TRBV5-1 and TRBJ2-1; 12 bases are shared with TRBD2. Per germline, CDR1 SGHRS and CDR2 YFSETQ. The CDR3 is 18 residues long. V shed 0 bases, J shed 6 bases, and the junction held 10 bases outside the gene matches. The CDR3 region has the DNA TGCGCCAGCAGCTTGGCCTTGGCTAGCGGGGGGGCCTCCAATGAGCAGTTCTTC. Translation gives CASSLALASGGASNEQFF.

The chain couples TRBV25-1 to TRBJ1-2; TRBD1 matches 8 bases. Unmatched junction bases numbered 8, after V lost 4 bases and J lost 4 bases. Germline loops: CDR1 MGHDK, CDR2 SYGVNS. The CDR3 is 15 residues long. This chain's CDR3 is CASSVAGTGLYGYTF. The CDR3 bases are TGTGCCAGCAGTGTCGCCGGGACAGGACTCTATGGCTACACCTTC.

The CDR3: CASSEFLSNQPQHF. CDR3 bases: TGTGCCAGCAGTGAATTTTTAAGCAATCAGCCCCAGCATTTT. The chain is built from TRBV2 and TRBJ1-5; no clear D gene. CDR3 size: 14 residues. Trimming cost V 2 bases and J 1 base, with 6 bases left between them. The germline CDR1 and CDR2 sequences are SNHLY and FYNNEI. The full variable domain, its missing parts supplied by reference TRBV2 and TRBJ1-5, is EPEVTQTPSHQVTQMGQEVILRCVPISNHLYFYWYRQILGQKVEFLVSFYNNEISEKSEIFDDQFSVERPDGSNFTLKIRSTKLEDSAMYFCASSEFLSNQPQHFGDGTRLSIL.